This T cell receptor beta chain was identified in a study of blood T cell repertoires in COVID-19. Whole-study context: Collection of acute and convalescent COVID-19 samples took place in the United States, Italy and Spain. T cells, B-cell-depleted T cells, or PBMCs supplied cDNA or gDNA.

Germline V gene data show CDR1 as SGHTA and CDR2 as FQGNSA. There are 15 residues in the CDR3. Trimming took 3 bases from V and 5 from J; bases not matched to a gene: 6. Produced via immunoSEQ multiplex PCR; TCRdb's table is partial and in-frame only. The data show 300,000 to 400,000 clones, around 87% seen once. The source of this sequence is a man aged 50 to 59 with active or convalescent COVID-19. The V and J genes are TRBV7-2 and TRBJ2-3, with 9 bases lining up with TRBD2. Sequenced: peripheral blood. The CDR3 DNA is TGTGCCAGCAGCTTTAAGCGGGGGGAGGAAGATACGCAGTATTTT. Encoded protein: CASSFKRGEEDTQYF.